Listed here are 20 T cell receptor beta chains from one sample, sequenced in a study of blood T cell repertoires in COVID-19 (dated by TCRdb to 2018 to 2021). The library was produced with the immunoSEQ multiplex PCR assay. TCRdb retrieved this table from immuneACCESS and kept in-frame rearrangements only. Not all clones are present; in checked studies, unresolved V genes account for under half, and no reason is known for the remainder. Counted in this sample were about 150,000 clones; 60% to 85% of them appeared once. The ten largest clonotypes hold roughly 1.5% of the sample. The sequenced sample was peripheral blood. The source of these receptors is a man older than 75 with acute or convalescent COVID-19.

The chain links TRBV19 to TRBJ1-2; D not certain. Germline-derived CDR1 and CDR2 are LNHDA and SQIVND (reference sequence). The CDR3 contains 15 residues. The V and J ends lost 4 bases and 4 bases respectively, with 16 bases between them. The CDR3 DNA reads as TGTGCCAGTAGTACAAACGGCGGATTAACCTATGGCTACACCTTC. The encoded protein is CASSTNGGLTYGYTF. Supplemented by reference TRBV19 and TRBJ1-2, the full variable domain reads DGGITQSPKYLFRKEGQNVTLSCEQNLNHDAMYWYRQDPGQGLRLIYYSQIVNDFQKGDIAEGYSVSREKKESFPLTVTSAQKNPTAFYLCASSTNGGLTYGYTFGSGTRLTVV.

This chain connects TRBV4-3 to TRBJ1-1; TRBD1 might be the D (6 bases). This CDR3 spans 15 amino acids. Looked up from germline, CDR1 is LGHNA and CDR2 is YSLEER. V gave up 0 bases and J gave up 3 bases, with 11 bases separating them. Here the CDR3 reads CASSQEGGRDTEAFF. CDR3 DNA sequence: TGCGCCAGCAGCCAAGAAGGGGGTCGGGACACTGAAGCTTTCTTT.

A single count supports this clone. The V and J genes are TRBV18 and TRBJ2-3, with D perhaps TRBD2 (5 bases). This CDR3 is built from 17 residues. Trimming shortened V by 2 bases and J by 0 bases, and 15 bases separated the two germline ends. Germline loops: CDR1 KGHSH, CDR2 LQKENI. For the CDR3, the DNA is TGTGCCAGCTCACCATCCCGGGGTCTCCTTAGCACAGATACGCAGTATTTT. This sequence encodes CASSPSRGLLSTDTQYF.

The chain links TRBV19 to TRBJ2-2; D perhaps matches TRBD1 (5 bases). The CDR3 runs 16 residues. Germline assignment: CDR1 LNHDA and CDR2 SQIVND (reference sequence). Trimming left V 0 bases short and J 2 bases short, with 10 bases between. CDR3 region: CASSIEGVTNTGELFF. The CDR3 coding sequence is TGTGCCAGTAGTATAGAAGGGGTCACCAACACCGGGGAGCTGTTTTTT.

This chain connects TRBV6-5 to TRBJ2-1, with TRBD2 as a possible D gene (7 bases). Germline assignment: CDR1 MNHEY and CDR2 SVGAGI. This CDR3 contains 14 residues. The V gene lost 6 bases and the J gene lost 5 bases, with 14 bases spanning the gap. DNA of the CDR3: TGTGCCAGCAGACCTGGGGGGGGGCACAATGAGCAGTTCTTC. Its protein is CASRPGGGHNEQFF.

The rearrangement joins TRBV2 to TRBJ1-2; 7 positions match TRBD1. The CDR3 spans 15 residues. J lost 2 bases, V lost 4 bases, and 7 bases had no gene match. Germline V CDR1 and CDR2: SNHLY, FYNNEI. The CDR3 coding sequence is TGTGCCAGCAGTGGATATGGGACAGAGAACTATGGCTACACCTTC. Protein: CASSGYGTENYGYTF.

V gene TRBV19 combines with J gene TRBJ2-3; 7 bases are a match to TRBD2. Trimming took 1 base from V and 2 from J; bases not matched to a gene: 6. The CDR3 is 16 residues long. The germline gives CDR1 LNHDA, CDR2 SQIVND (reference sequence). CDR3 protein: CASSIGVGTNTDTQYF. As DNA, the CDR3 is TGTGCCAGTAGTATAGGAGTCGGGACTAACACAGATACGCAGTATTTT.

The gene calls are TRBV2 and TRBJ1-6; D is uncertain. Trimming removed 5 bases from V and 8 bases from J, with 10 bases in between. This CDR3 contains 13 residues. Germline CDR1 reads SNHLY; CDR2 reads FYNNEI. Written as DNA, the CDR3 is TGTGCCAGCAGTTACGATGCGGATTCACCCCTCCACTTT. It is translated as CASSYDADSPLHF.

The chain employs TRBV7-3 and TRBJ2-1; the D gene is possibly TRBD2 (6 bases). CDR1 is SGHTA and CDR2 is FQGTGA in the germline V gene. V lost 5 bases to trimming and J lost 4 bases, with 9 bases between them. The CDR3 is made up of 13 amino acids. In nucleotides, the CDR3 is TGTGCCAGCAGCCCCGGGAGTTACAATGAGCAGTTCTTC. This sequence encodes CASSPGSYNEQFF.

The table lists this clone with a few counts. The chain carries TRBV9 and TRBJ2-2; tentative D call: TRBD1 (6 bases). The CDR3 runs 15 residues. Trimming took off 0 bases at V and 5 bases at J, with 11 bases between the two ends. Germline values: CDR1 SGDLS, CDR2 YYNGEE. The CDR3 region is CASSVVQGTTGELFF. The CDR3 DNA is TGTGCCAGCAGCGTAGTGCAGGGGACAACCGGGGAGCTGTTTTTT.

In this sample, this clone turned up once. V gene TRBV6-5 combines with J gene TRBJ2-7, with 8 bases aligning to TRBD1. Per the germline V gene, CDR1 is MNHEY and CDR2 is SVGAGI. With V trimmed by 4 bases and J by 2 bases, 4 bases remained unmatched. The CDR3 length is 14 residues. The CDR3 DNA sequence: TGTGCCAGCAGTTTAAGGACAGGGACCTACGAGCAGTACGTC. Its protein is CASSLRTGTYEQYV.

V is TRBV5-1 and J is TRBJ1-4; 8 bases are shared with TRBD1. CDR1 and CDR2 (germline): SGHRS, YFSETQ. Trimming at V came to 0 bases and at J to 7 bases, leaving 5 bases not matched to a gene. This CDR3 has 15 amino acids. CDR3 DNA sequence: TGCGCCAGCAGCTTGGCCGGACAGGGATCTGAAAAACTGTTTTTT. Amino acid sequence: CASSLAGQGSEKLFF.

This chain joins TRBV28 and TRBJ1-3; no reliable D call. V dropped 1 base and J dropped 4 bases, with 8 bases sitting between them. Per germline, CDR1 MDHEN and CDR2 SYDVKM. This CDR3 contains 14 residues. In nucleotides, the CDR3 is TGTGCCAGCAGTTTATTAGAATCGGGAAACACCATATATTTT. Its translation is CASSLLESGNTIYF.

The chain links TRBV2 to TRBJ1-3, with 8 positions matching TRBD1. The CDR3 sequence is 15 residues long. V was pared by 8 bases and J by 0 bases, with 6 bases of the junction left unmatched. From germline, CDR1 is SNHLY and CDR2 FYNNEI. The CDR3 DNA is TGTGCCAGCTCCCGGGACAGGCTCTCTGGAAACACCATATATTTT. This gives the protein CASSRDRLSGNTIYF.

This clone turned up a few times. This chain connects TRBV7-9 to TRBJ2-3, with 11 bases identical to TRBD2. The CDR3 sequence is 15 residues long. Looked up from germline, CDR1 is SEHNR and CDR2 is FQNEAQ (reference sequence). Trimming took 5 bases from V and 1 from J; bases not matched to a gene: 2. The CDR3 reads CASSGGLAGTDTQYF. CDR3 DNA sequence: TGTGCCAGCAGCGGGGGACTAGCGGGCACAGATACGCAGTATTTT.

At least ten counts were recorded for this clone. The chain recombines TRBV4-1 with TRBJ1-1; a weak D match, TRBD1 (5 bases). V lost 4 bases and J 1 base, leaving 16 bases between the germline ends. The CDR3 is made up of 16 amino acids. Germline V gives CDR1 MGHRA, CDR2 YSYEKL. The CDR3 DNA follows: TGCGCCAGCAGCCCCATGGGGGGAGGGTCGAACACTGAAGCTTTCTTT. It encodes CASSPMGGGSNTEAFF.

The V gene is TRBV11-3, the J gene TRBJ1-6, with 9 bases matching TRBD1. The ends lost 5 bases at V and 7 bases at J; junction bases unmatched: 6. The CDR3 runs 15 residues. CDR1 SGHNT and CDR2 YENEEA come from the germline V gene. For the CDR3, the DNA is TGTGCCAGCAGCCCGGGACAGGGTGAGAATTCACCCCTCCACTTT. Its translation is CASSPGQGENSPLHF.

The chain combines TRBV9 with TRBJ1-1, with D possibly matching TRBD1 (6 bases). Germline V lookup: CDR1 SGDLS, CDR2 YYNGEE. Deletions cut 4 bases from V and 5 bases from J, with 15 bases between. The length of the CDR3 is 14 residues. The CDR3 loop is CASSSVGGATEAFF. CDR3 coding DNA: TGTGCCAGCAGCTCAGTGGGGGGGGCGACTGAAGCTTTCTTT.

The table lists this clone with a few counts. The gene calls are TRBV30 and TRBJ1-3; 7 positions match TRBD1. J was trimmed by 2 bases and V by 8 bases; bases with no gene match: 12. Germline CDR1 reads GTSNPN; CDR2 reads SVGIG (reference sequence). The CDR3 has 15 amino acids. CDR3 DNA: TGTGCCCACCAATCCTTCGACAGGGCTGGAAACACCATATATTTT. This codes for CAHQSFDRAGNTIYF.

Only one count was recorded for this clone. This chain links TRBV6-4 with TRBJ2-1, with a weak D call TRBD1 (6 bases). V was pared by 5 bases and J by 13 bases, with 18 bases between. Germline V gene lookup returns CDR1 MRHNA and CDR2 SNTAGT. The CDR3 covers 13 residues. CDR3 amino acids: CASSPNPGQPQFF. The CDR3 bases are TGTGCCAGCAGTCCCAACCCGGGACAACCCCAGTTCTTC.